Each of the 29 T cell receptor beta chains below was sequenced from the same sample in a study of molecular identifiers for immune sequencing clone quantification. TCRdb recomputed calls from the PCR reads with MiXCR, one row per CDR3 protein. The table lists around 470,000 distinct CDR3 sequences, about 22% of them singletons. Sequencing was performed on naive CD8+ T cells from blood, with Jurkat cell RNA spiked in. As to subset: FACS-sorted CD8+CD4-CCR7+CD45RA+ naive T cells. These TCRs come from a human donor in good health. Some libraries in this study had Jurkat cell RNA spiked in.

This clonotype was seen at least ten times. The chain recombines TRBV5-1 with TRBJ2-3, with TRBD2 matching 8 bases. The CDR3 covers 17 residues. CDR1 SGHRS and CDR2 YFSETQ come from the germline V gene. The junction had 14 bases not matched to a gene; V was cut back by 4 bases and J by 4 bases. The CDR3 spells CASSGISGTSFPDTQYF. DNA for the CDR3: TGCGCCAGCAGCGGAATTTCCGGGACTAGTTTCCCAGATACGCAGTATTTT. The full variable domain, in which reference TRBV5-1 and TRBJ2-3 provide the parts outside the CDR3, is KAGVTQTPRYLIKTRGQQVTLSCSPISGHRSVSWYQQTPGQGLQFLFEYFSETQRNKGNFPGRFSGRQFSNSRSEMNVSTLELGDSALYLCASSGISGTSFPDTQYFGPGTRLTVL.

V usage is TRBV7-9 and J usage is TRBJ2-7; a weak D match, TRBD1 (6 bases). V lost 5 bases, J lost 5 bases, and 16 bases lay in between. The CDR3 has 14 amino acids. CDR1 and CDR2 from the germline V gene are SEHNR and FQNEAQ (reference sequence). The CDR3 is CASSDVTGPHEQYF. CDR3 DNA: TGTGCCAGCAGCGACGTGACAGGCCCCCACGAGCAGTACTTC.

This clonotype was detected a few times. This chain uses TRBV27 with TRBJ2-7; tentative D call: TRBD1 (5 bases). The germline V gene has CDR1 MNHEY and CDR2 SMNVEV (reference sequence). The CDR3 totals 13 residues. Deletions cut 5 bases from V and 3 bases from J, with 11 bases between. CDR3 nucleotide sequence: TGTGCCAGCAGTGCCCGACAGCACTACGAGCAGTACTTC. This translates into CASSARQHYEQYF.

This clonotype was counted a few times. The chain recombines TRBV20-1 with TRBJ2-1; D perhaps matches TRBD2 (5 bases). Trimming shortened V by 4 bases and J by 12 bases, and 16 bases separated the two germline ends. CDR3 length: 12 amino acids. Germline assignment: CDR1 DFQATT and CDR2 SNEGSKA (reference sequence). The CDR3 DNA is TGCAGTGCTAACTCCCCGCGGGTTGTGCAGTTCTTC. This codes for CSANSPRVVQFF.

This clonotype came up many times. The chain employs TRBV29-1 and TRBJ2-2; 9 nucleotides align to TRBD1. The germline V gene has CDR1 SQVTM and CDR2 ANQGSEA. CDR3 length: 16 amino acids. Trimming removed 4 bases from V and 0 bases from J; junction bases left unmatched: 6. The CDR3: CSVVARTGANTGELFF. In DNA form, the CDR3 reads TGCAGCGTTGTCGCACGGACAGGGGCGAACACCGGGGAGCTGTTTTTT.

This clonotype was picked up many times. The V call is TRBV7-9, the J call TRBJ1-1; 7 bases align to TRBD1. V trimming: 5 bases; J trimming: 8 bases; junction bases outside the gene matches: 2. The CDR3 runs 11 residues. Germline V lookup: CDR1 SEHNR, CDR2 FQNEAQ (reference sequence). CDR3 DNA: TGTGCCAGCAGCCACAGGGGAGAAGCTTTCTTT. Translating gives CASSHRGEAFF.

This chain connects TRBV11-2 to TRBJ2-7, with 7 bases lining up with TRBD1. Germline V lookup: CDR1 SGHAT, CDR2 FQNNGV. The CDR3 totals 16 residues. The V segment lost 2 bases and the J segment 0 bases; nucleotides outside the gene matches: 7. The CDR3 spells CASSLPTGQSSYEQYF. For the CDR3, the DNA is TGTGCCAGCAGCTTACCCACGGGACAGAGCTCCTACGAGCAGTACTTC.

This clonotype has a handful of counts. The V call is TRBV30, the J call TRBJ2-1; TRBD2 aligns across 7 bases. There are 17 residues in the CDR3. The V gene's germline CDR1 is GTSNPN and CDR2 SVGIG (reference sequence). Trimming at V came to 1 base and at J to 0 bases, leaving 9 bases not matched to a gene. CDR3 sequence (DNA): TGTGCCTGGAGTGCCACTCGGGACTACCACTCCTACAATGAGCAGTTCTTC. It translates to CAWSATRDYHSYNEQFF.

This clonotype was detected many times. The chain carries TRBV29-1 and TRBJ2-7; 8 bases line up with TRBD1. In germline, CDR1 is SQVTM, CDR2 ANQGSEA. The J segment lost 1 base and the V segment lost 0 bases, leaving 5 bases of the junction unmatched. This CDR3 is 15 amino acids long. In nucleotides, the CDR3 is TGCAGCGTTGAAGATATGCAGGGGGCTTCCTACGAGCAGTACTTC. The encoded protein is CSVEDMQGASYEQYF.

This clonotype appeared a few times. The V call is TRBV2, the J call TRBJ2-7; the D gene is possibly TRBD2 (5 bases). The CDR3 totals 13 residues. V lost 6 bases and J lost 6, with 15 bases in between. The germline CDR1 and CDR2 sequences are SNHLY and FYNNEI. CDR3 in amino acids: CASRRGLSLEQYF. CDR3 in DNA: TGTGCCAGCAGGCGTGGACTTTCTCTCGAGCAGTACTTC.

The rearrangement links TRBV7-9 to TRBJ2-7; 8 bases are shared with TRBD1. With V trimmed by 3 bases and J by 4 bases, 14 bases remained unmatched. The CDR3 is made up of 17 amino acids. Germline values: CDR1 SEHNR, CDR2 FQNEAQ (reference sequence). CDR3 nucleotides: TGTGCCAGCAGCTTTGGGACATTGGACAGGGAGGCATACGAGCAGTACTTC. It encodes CASSFGTLDREAYEQYF.

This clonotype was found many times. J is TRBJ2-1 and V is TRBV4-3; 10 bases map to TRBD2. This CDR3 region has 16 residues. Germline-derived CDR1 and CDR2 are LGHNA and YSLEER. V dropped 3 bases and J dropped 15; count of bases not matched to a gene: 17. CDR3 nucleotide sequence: TGCGCCAGCAGCCAGGAATTAGGGCTAGCGGGGGCCGGGGGGTTCTTC. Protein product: CASSQELGLAGAGGFF.

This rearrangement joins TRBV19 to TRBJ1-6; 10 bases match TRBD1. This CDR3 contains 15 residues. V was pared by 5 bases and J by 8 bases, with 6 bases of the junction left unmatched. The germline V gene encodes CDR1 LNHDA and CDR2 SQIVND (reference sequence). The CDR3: CASSLGTGDDSPLHF. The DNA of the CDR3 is TGTGCCAGTAGTCTCGGGACAGGGGATGATTCACCCCTCCACTTT.

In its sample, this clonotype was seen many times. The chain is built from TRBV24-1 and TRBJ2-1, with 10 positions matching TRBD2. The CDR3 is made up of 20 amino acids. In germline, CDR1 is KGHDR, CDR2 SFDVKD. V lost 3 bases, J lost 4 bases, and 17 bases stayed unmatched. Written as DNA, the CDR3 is TGTGCCACCAGTGATCACCCAAGACTAGCGGGCCCCTGGGAGTACAATGAGCAGTTCTTC. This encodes CATSDHPRLAGPWEYNEQFF.

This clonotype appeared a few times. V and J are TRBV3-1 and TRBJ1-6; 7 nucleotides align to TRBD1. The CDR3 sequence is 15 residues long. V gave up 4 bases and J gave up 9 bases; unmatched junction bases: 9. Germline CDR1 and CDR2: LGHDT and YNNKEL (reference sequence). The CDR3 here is CASSPETGWGSPLHF. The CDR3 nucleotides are TGTGCCAGCAGCCCTGAGACAGGGTGGGGTTCACCCCTCCACTTT. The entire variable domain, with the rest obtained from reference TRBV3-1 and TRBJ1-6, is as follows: DTAVSQTPKYLVTQMGNDKSIKCEQNLGHDTMYWYKQDSKKFLKIMFSYNNKELIINETVPNRFSPKSPDKAHLNLHINSLELGDSAVYFCASSPETGWGSPLHFGNGTRLTVT.

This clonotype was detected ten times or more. Here the CDR3 reads CASSQAGLTYEQYF. CDR3 in DNA: TGTGCCAGCAGCCAGGCGGGGCTCACCTACGAGCAGTACTTC. This rearrangement joins TRBV16 to TRBJ2-7, with a possible D match to TRBD2 (6 bases). This CDR3 contains 14 residues. CDR1 is KGHSY, CDR2 FQNENV, per germline. The V gene lost 3 bases and the J gene lost 2 bases, with 11 bases spanning the gap.

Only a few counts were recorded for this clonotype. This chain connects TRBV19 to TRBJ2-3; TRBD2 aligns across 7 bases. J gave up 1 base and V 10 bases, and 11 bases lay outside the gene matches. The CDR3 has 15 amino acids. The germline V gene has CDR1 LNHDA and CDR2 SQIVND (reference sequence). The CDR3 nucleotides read TGTGCCACCTCTCGGGGGGAGGTTGGCACAGATACGCAGTATTTT. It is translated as CATSRGEVGTDTQYF.

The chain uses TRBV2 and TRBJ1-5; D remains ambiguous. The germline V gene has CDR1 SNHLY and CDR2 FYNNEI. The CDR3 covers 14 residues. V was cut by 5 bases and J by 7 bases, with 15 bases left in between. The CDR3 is CASSYNTVGQPQHF. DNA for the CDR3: TGTGCCAGCAGTTACAACACTGTGGGGCAGCCCCAGCATTTT.

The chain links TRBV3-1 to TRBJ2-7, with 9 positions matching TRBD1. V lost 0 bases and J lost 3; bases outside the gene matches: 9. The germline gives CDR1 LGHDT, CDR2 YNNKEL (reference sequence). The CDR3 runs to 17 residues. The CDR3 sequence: CASSQDARDREGYEQYF. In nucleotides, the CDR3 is TGTGCCAGCAGCCAAGATGCCCGGGACAGGGAGGGCTACGAGCAGTACTTC.

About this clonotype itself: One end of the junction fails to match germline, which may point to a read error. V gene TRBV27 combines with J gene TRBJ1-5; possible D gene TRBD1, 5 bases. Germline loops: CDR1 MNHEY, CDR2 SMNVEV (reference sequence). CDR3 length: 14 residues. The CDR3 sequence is CAGSLSGGNQPQHF. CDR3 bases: TGTGCCGGCAGTTTATCGGGGGGCAATCAGCCCCAGCATTTT.

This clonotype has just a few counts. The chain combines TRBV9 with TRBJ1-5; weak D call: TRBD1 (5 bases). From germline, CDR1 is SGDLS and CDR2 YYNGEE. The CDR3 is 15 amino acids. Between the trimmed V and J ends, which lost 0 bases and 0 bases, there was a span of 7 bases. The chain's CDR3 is CASSVEGDSNQPQHF. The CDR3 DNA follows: TGTGCCAGCAGCGTAGAAGGGGATAGCAATCAGCCCCAGCATTTT. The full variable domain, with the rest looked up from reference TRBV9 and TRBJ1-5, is DSGVTQTPKHLITATGQRVTLRCSPRSGDLSVYWYQQSLDQGLQFLIQYYNGEERAKGNILERFSAQQFPDLHSELNLSSLELGDSALYFCASSVEGDSNQPQHFGDGTRLSIL.

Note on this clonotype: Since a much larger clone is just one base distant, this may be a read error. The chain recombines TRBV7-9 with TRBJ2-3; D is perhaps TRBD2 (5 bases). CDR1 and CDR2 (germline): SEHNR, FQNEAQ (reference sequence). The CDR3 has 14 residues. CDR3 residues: CAGRSGGFTDTQYF. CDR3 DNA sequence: TGTGCCGGCAGATCAGGAGGTTTCACAGATACGCAGTATTTT.

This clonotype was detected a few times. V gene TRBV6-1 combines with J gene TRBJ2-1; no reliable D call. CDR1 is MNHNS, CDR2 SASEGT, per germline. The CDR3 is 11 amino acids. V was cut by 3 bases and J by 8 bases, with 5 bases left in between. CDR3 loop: CASSDNHEQFF. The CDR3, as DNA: TGTGCCAGCAGTGATAATCATGAGCAGTTCTTC.

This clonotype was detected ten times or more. CDR3 bases: TGTGCCAGCTCACCACCGGGGCAGGGGAACTACGAGCAGTACTTC. Protein sequence: CASSPPGQGNYEQYF. The chain recombines TRBV18 with TRBJ2-7; maybe TRBD1 (6 bases). CDR1 and CDR2 from the germline V gene are KGHSH and LQKENI. The CDR3 contains 15 residues. V lost 0 bases to trimming and J lost 3 bases, with 12 bases between them.

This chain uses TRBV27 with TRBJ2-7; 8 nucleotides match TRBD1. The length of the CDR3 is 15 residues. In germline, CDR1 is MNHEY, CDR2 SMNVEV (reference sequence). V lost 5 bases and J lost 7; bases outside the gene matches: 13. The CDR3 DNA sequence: TGTGCCAGCAGTACAAACCGGGACAGGCCTTTGGAGCAGTACTTC. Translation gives CASSTNRDRPLEQYF.

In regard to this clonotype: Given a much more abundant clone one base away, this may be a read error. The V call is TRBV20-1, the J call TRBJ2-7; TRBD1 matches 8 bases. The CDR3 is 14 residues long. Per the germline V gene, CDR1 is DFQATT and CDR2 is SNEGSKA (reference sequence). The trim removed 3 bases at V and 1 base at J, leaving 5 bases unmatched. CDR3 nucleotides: TGCAGTGCTAGCTCCAGGACAGGGTCCTACGAGCAGTACTTC. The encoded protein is CSASSRTGSYEQYF.

The CDR3, as DNA: TGTGCCAGCAGCCCCGAGGCGCTAGCGGGGGAGTACGAGCAGTACTTC. It codes for CASSPEALAGEYEQYF. The V and J genes are TRBV6-5 and TRBJ2-7; 10 bases line up with TRBD2. Trimming took 6 bases from V and 4 from J; bases not matched to a gene: 12. CDR1 and CDR2 (germline): MNHEY, SVGAGI. The length of the CDR3 is 16 residues.

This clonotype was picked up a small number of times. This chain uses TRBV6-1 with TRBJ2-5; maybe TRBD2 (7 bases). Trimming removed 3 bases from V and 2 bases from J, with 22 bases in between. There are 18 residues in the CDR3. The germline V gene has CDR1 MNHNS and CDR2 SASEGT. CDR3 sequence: CASSETEWGGGGQETQYF. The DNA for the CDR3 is TGTGCCAGCAGTGAGACCGAGTGGGGCGGGGGCGGTCAAGAGACCCAGTACTTC.

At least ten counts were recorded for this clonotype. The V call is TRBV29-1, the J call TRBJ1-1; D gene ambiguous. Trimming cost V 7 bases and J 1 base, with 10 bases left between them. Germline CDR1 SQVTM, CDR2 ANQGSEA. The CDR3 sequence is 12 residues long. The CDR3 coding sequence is TGCAGCGCCGGTCCTCCGAACACTGAAGCTTTCTTT. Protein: CSAGPPNTEAFF. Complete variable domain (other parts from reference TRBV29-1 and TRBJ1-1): SAVISQKPSRDICQRGTSLTIQCQVDSQVTMMFWYRQQPGQSLTLIATANQGSEATYESGFVIDKFPISRPNLTFSTLTVSNMSPEDSSIYLCSAGPPNTEAFFGQGTRLTVV.